The 30 T cell receptor beta chains presented below share a single source sample, sequenced in a study of T cells in Graves' hyperthyroidism and ophthalmopathy. Amplification of TCR beta CDR3 regions used RNA as the template. HTBI primers were used for first-round RT-PCR of the TCR CDR3. MiXCR, run by TCRdb on the multiplex PCR reads, gives a single entry per CDR3 protein. The sample consists of under 200,000 distinct CDR3 sequences, 9.4% of them appearing once. The sample taken for sequencing was blood. Receptors were obtained from a woman between 18 and 30 years old with Graves' hyperthyroidism that later progressed to Graves' ophthalmopathy.

There are many counts of this clonotype. V and J are TRBV5-6 and TRBJ2-7; D uncertain. From germline, CDR1 is SGHDT and CDR2 YYEEEE. V lost 0 bases, J lost 0 bases, and 13 bases lay in between. The CDR3 is 16 residues long. In DNA, the CDR3 is TGTGCCAGCAGCTTGGTCTGGAACGTCTTCTCCTACGAGCAGTACTTC. It yields the protein CASSLVWNVFSYEQYF.

This clonotype was recorded many times. The chain joins TRBV28 to TRBJ2-1, with TRBD2 matching over 7 bases. The CDR3 contains 16 residues. Unmatched junction bases numbered 9, after V lost 3 bases and J lost 4 bases. Germline V gives CDR1 MDHEN, CDR2 SYDVKM. CDR3 in amino acids: CASSFRLRERYNEQFF. CDR3 coding DNA: TGTGCCAGCAGTTTTCGGTTGCGGGAGAGGTACAATGAGCAGTTCTTC.

This clonotype was recorded at least ten times. The chain has TRBV7-9 and TRBJ2-1, with 11 bases lining up with TRBD2. From germline, CDR1 is SEHNR and CDR2 FQNEAQ (reference sequence). The CDR3 is made up of 15 amino acids. The V segment lost 1 base and the J segment 8 bases; nucleotides outside the gene matches: 4. CDR3 in amino acids: CASSLVVSGGDEQFF. The CDR3 DNA reads TGTGCCAGCAGCTTAGTAGTTAGCGGGGGGGATGAGCAGTTCTTC.

Remarks on this clonotype: A junction boundary mismatches the germline segment, possibly from a read error. The chain combines TRBV7-2 with TRBJ1-5, with D perhaps matching TRBD1 (5 bases). Germline CDR1 SGHTA, CDR2 FQGNSA. The CDR3 has 16 residues. The CDR3 sequence: CASSPRTGPSNRPQHF. CDR3 bases: TGTGCCAGCAGCCCTCGGACGGGACCAAGCAATCGGCCCCAGCATTTT.

This clonotype was recorded many times. The V call is TRBV12-5, the J call TRBJ1-1, with D possibly matching TRBD1 (5 bases). CDR1 and CDR2 from the germline V gene are LGHNT and FRNRAP. With 0 bases removed from V and 6 bases from J, the gap between germline ends came to 17 bases. This CDR3 spans 16 amino acids. The CDR3 nucleotides read TGTGCTAGTGGTTTGGTAAACTCAGGGTCTAAGTCTGAAGCTTTCTTT. Amino acid sequence: CASGLVNSGSKSEAFF.

This clonotype was counted many times. The V call is TRBV20-1, the J call TRBJ2-2; 7 nucleotides align to TRBD1. Germline CDR1 and CDR2: DFQATT and SNEGSKA (reference sequence). With 0 bases clipped from V and 3 bases from J, the junction kept 1 base outside the gene matches. The CDR3 spans 14 residues. Written as DNA, the CDR3 is TGCAGTGCTAGAGAAACAGGGGACACCGGGGAGCTGTTTTTT. The encoded protein is CSARETGDTGELFF.

This clonotype occurred many times. This chain joins TRBV19 and TRBJ1-1; D may be TRBD1 (5 bases). The CDR3 is 14 residues long. The germline V gene encodes CDR1 LNHDA and CDR2 SQIVND (reference sequence). V lost 6 bases and J lost 1, with 12 bases in between. The CDR3 bases are TGTGCCAGTAGCGAATTCAGGGAGAACACTGAAGCTTTCTTT. This translates into CASSEFRENTEAFF.

This clonotype came up many times. The chain uses TRBV20-1 and TRBJ2-7; maybe TRBD1 (6 bases). Germline CDR1 reads DFQATT; CDR2 reads SNEGSKA (reference sequence). The germline V and J ends were trimmed by 0 bases and 0 bases, with 12 bases remaining between them. There are 15 residues in the CDR3. For the CDR3, the DNA is TGCAGTGCTAGAGATCCCTCAGGGGACTCCTACGAGCAGTACTTC. Encoded protein: CSARDPSGDSYEQYF.

This clonotype was detected ten times or more. This chain connects TRBV28 to TRBJ1-1; unclear D gene. The germline V gene has CDR1 MDHEN and CDR2 SYDVKM. V was cut by 6 bases and J by 5 bases, with 7 bases left in between. The CDR3 consists of 11 residues. The CDR3 loop is CASSLGTEAFF. CDR3 in DNA: TGTGCCAGCAGCTTAGGTACTGAAGCTTTCTTT.

The CDR3 bases are TGCAGTGCTAGAGAGTACAGGACAGGGAATGGCTACACCTTC. Translated: CSAREYRTGNGYTF. V usage is TRBV20-1 and J usage is TRBJ1-2; 8 nucleotides agree with TRBD1. The J segment lost 6 bases and the V segment lost 0 bases, leaving 6 bases of the junction unmatched. Germline values: CDR1 DFQATT, CDR2 SNEGSKA (reference sequence). The CDR3 covers 14 residues.

The chain recombines TRBV20-1 with TRBJ2-1; 7 bases align to TRBD2. V trimming: 6 bases; J trimming: 6 bases; junction bases outside the gene matches: 11. The germline V gene has CDR1 DFQATT and CDR2 SNEGSKA (reference sequence). The CDR3 runs 14 residues. The CDR3 nucleotides read TGCAGTGCGCCGACTAGCACGGACATCAATGAGCAGTTCTTC. Its translation: CSAPTSTDINEQFF.

This clonotype was picked up many times. The rearrangement uses TRBV30 and TRBJ2-1; TRBD1 or TRBD2 may be the D gene (5 bases each). Germline V gene data show CDR1 as GTSNPN and CDR2 as SVGIG (reference sequence). V lost 0 bases, J lost 6 bases, and 9 bases lay in between. CDR3 length equals 13 residues. The CDR3 sequence: CAWSVPGRNEQFF. The CDR3 bases are TGTGCCTGGAGTGTTCCGGGGCGCAATGAGCAGTTCTTC. Supplemented by reference TRBV30 and TRBJ2-1, the full variable domain reads SQTIHQWPATLVQPVGSPLSLECTVEGTSNPNLYWYRQAAGRGLQLLFYSVGIGQISSEVPQNLSASRPQDRQFILSSKKLLLSDSGFYLCAWSVPGRNEQFFGPGTRLTVL.

This clonotype showed up many times. The V gene is TRBV27, the J gene TRBJ1-2; D is unresolved. Germline V gene sequence: CDR1 MNHEY, CDR2 SMNVEV (reference sequence). The germline V and J ends were trimmed by 0 bases and 7 bases, with 15 bases remaining between them. The CDR3 is 15 residues long. DNA for the CDR3: TGTGCCAGCAGTTTATCATCAGAGGCCCATTCTGGCTACACCTTC. This gives the protein CASSLSSEAHSGYTF.

In this sample, this clonotype turned up many times. The chain has TRBV27 and TRBJ1-1; TRBD1 matches at 8 bases. There are 16 residues in the CDR3. CDR1 and CDR2 (germline): MNHEY, SMNVEV (reference sequence). V lost 2 bases, J lost 1 base, and 6 bases stayed unmatched. The CDR3 coding sequence is TGTGCCAGCAGTTTAACGCAGGGGGCCGGGAACACTGAAGCTTTCTTT. This gives the protein CASSLTQGAGNTEAFF.

This clonotype occurred many times. The rearrangement links TRBV28 to TRBJ1-1; perhaps TRBD1 as D (5 bases). V lost 11 bases and J 1 base, leaving 14 bases between the germline ends. The CDR3 has 13 residues. Germline V CDR1 and CDR2: MDHEN, SYDVKM. The chain's CDR3 is CAVQITGNTEAFF. CDR3 nucleotide sequence: TGTGCCGTACAAATAACAGGGAACACTGAAGCTTTCTTT. Full variable domain (rest looked up from reference TRBV28 and TRBJ1-1): DVKVTQSSRYLVKRTGEKVFLECVQDMDHENMFWYRQDPGLGLRLIYFSYDVKMKEKGDIPEGYSVSREKKERFSLILESASTNQTSMYLCAVQITGNTEAFFGQGTRLTVV.

The chain uses TRBV4-1 and TRBJ2-7; the D gene is possibly TRBD2 (6 bases). Trimming took off 4 bases at V and 2 bases at J, with 18 bases between the two ends. This CDR3 contains 16 residues. Germline V gene sequence: CDR1 MGHRA, CDR2 YSYEKL. CDR3 protein: CASSRYERGDAYEQYF. The CDR3 DNA reads TGCGCCAGCAGCCGATACGAGCGCGGGGACGCCTACGAGCAGTACTTC.

The chain joins TRBV5-6 to TRBJ1-5, with D possibly matching TRBD1 (5 bases). CDR3 length: 16 residues. The V end lost 0 bases, the J end lost 6 bases, and 16 bases lay between the germline ends. CDR1 is SGHDT and CDR2 is YYEEEE in the germline V gene. The chain's CDR3 is CASSLGAGVISQPQHF. The CDR3 DNA reads TGTGCCAGCAGCTTGGGCGCGGGGGTAATTAGTCAGCCCCAGCATTTT.

This clonotype was seen many times. The V gene is TRBV30, the J gene TRBJ2-7, with D possibly TRBD1 on 6 matching bases. From germline, CDR1 is GTSNPN and CDR2 SVGIG (reference sequence). The CDR3 has 13 amino acids. V was shortened by 0 bases and J by 4 bases, with 10 bases between the two germline ends. CDR3 nucleotide sequence: TGTGCCTGGAGTGTGTCAGGGGCTTACGAGCAGTACTTC. Translated, it gives CAWSVSGAYEQYF. Variable domain in full (rest from reference TRBV30 and TRBJ2-7): SQTIHQWPATLVQPVGSPLSLECTVEGTSNPNLYWYRQAAGRGLQLLFYSVGIGQISSEVPQNLSASRPQDRQFILSSKKLLLSDSGFYLCAWSVSGAYEQYFGPGTRLTVT.

The table lists this clonotype with many counts. The V gene is TRBV3-1, the J gene TRBJ2-1; D is possibly TRBD1 or TRBD2 (5 bases each). The CDR3 has 16 amino acids. Germline-derived CDR1 and CDR2 are LGHDT and YNNKEL (reference sequence). With 5 bases removed from V and 0 bases from J, the gap between germline ends came to 14 bases. The CDR3 sequence is CASSLGRMSSYNEQFF. The CDR3 DNA follows: TGTGCCAGCAGCTTGGGACGGATGAGCTCCTACAATGAGCAGTTCTTC.

As regards this clonotype: One end of the junction does not line up with germline, which may come from a read error. This chain uses TRBV6-5 with TRBJ2-1; 7 positions match TRBD2. Per the germline V gene, CDR1 is MNHEY and CDR2 is SVGAGI. The CDR3 runs 20 residues. The DNA for the CDR3 is TGTGCCAACAGTTACTCGAGGTATCCCGAGGTGGGGACTACTGCCAATGAGCAGTTCTTC. It yields the protein CANSYSRYPEVGTTANEQFF.

In its sample, this clonotype was seen many times. The chain recombines TRBV27 with TRBJ1-6; no definite D call. Germline CDR1 MNHEY, CDR2 SMNVEV (reference sequence). Trimming removed 4 bases at V and 7 bases at J, with 5 bases between. CDR3 size: 12 residues. CDR3 loop: CASSSPNSPLHF. The CDR3 DNA follows: TGTGCCAGCAGTTCACCCAATTCACCCCTCCACTTT.

The chain recombines TRBV20-1 with TRBJ2-7; D is possibly TRBD2 (6 bases). The V gene's germline CDR1 is DFQATT and CDR2 SNEGSKA (reference sequence). The CDR3 runs 13 residues. Trimming removed 5 bases from V and 0 bases from J, with 11 bases in between. CDR3 residues: CSADRESSYEQYF. DNA of the CDR3: TGCAGTGCTGATCGGGAGAGCTCCTACGAGCAGTACTTC.

This clonotype was observed at least ten times. The rearrangement uses TRBV30 and TRBJ2-3; 8 bases are a match to TRBD2. This CDR3 region has 14 residues. Germline-derived CDR1 and CDR2 are GTSNPN and SVGIG (reference sequence). Trimming at V came to 2 bases and at J to 3 bases, leaving 4 bases not matched to a gene. CDR3 amino acids: CAWSLGGETDTQYF. CDR3 DNA: TGTGCCTGGAGTCTCGGGGGGGAAACAGATACGCAGTATTTT.

This clonotype was recorded at least ten times. The V gene is TRBV12-3 or TRBV12-4, the J gene TRBJ2-7; no clear D. V lost 5 bases and J lost 3, with 14 bases in between. CDR3 length: 14 residues. CDR3 protein: CASSPTIKGYEQYF. For the CDR3, the DNA is TGTGCCAGCAGTCCAACCATAAAGGGCTACGAGCAGTACTTC.

The CDR3 loop is CASSQSFGTGGHNEQFF. The CDR3 DNA is TGTGCCAGCAGTCAATCTTTCGGGACAGGGGGCCACAATGAGCAGTTCTTC. The chain employs TRBV12-3 or TRBV12-4 and TRBJ2-1; 12 bases fit TRBD1. V was pared by 5 bases and J by 5 bases, with 10 bases of the junction left unmatched. The CDR3 is made up of 17 amino acids.

This clonotype was found a few times. The rearrangement joins TRBV5-4 to TRBJ1-1, with TRBD1 matching over 8 bases. Germline CDR1 and CDR2: SGHNT and YYREEE (reference sequence). This CDR3 contains 15 residues. The V segment lost 2 bases and the J segment 5 bases; nucleotides outside the gene matches: 8. Here the CDR3 DNA reads TGTGCCAGCAGCTTCTATCAGGGGGCGGAAACTGAAGCTTTCTTT. This translates into CASSFYQGAETEAFF.

At least ten counts were recorded for this clonotype. The J gene is TRBJ1-1, the V gene TRBV7-9; no reliable D call. Trimming cost V 3 bases and J 4 bases, with 6 bases left between them. This CDR3 is built from 12 residues. Per germline, CDR1 SEHNR and CDR2 FQNEAQ (reference sequence). CDR3 bases: TGTGCCAGCAGCTTTTACGGCACTGAAGCTTTCTTT. Residues: CASSFYGTEAFF.

In its sample, this clonotype was seen many times. The V gene is TRBV6-1, the J gene TRBJ2-3, with 7 bases matching TRBD2. The CDR3 contains 16 residues. From germline, CDR1 is MNHNS and CDR2 SASEGT. Unmatched junction bases numbered 10, after V lost 5 bases and J lost 2 bases. The CDR3 DNA reads TGTGCCAGCAGTAGGGAAGCGGGACTATCCACAGATACGCAGTATTTT. Translation: CASSREAGLSTDTQYF.

The chain employs TRBV27 and TRBJ2-1; tentatively, D is TRBD1 (5 bases). CDR1 and CDR2 from the germline V gene are MNHEY and SMNVEV (reference sequence). CDR3 length equals 15 residues. V was shortened by 3 bases and J by 4 bases, with 13 bases between the two germline ends. CDR3 in DNA: TGTGCCAGCAGTTTTGACAGATGGCCTTACAATGAGCAGTTCTTC. This codes for CASSFDRWPYNEQFF.

The V and J genes are TRBV6-2 or TRBV6-3 and TRBJ2-1; 10 bases line up with TRBD2. CDR1 is MNHEY and CDR2 is SVGEGT in the germline V gene. This CDR3 is 15 amino acids long. The V and J ends lost 6 bases and 12 bases, in that order; junction bases with no gene match: 14. For the CDR3, the DNA is TGTGCCAGCAGCTTAGCGGGAGGAGGTGTGTACGTGCAGTTCTTC. Residues: CASSLAGGGVYVQFF.